Presented here are 20 T cell receptor beta chains from one specimen sequenced in a study of OX40 agonist ivuxolimab in advanced cancers. Only in-frame clones appear in the TCRdb table, and some are missing; sequencing was by immunoSEQ multiplex PCR. Altogether tens of thousands of clones are present, about 89% being singletons, with the ten largest covering around 1.8%. This specimen was CD4+ or CD8+ T cells sorted from blood, taken in a trial of the OX40 agonist ivuxolimab. The receptors stem from an adult with an advanced solid tumor such as melanoma, head and neck, liver or kidney cancer.

This chain joins TRBV15 and TRBJ2-2; D uncertain. V was clipped by 11 bases and J by 0 bases, with 13 bases between them. The germline V gene encodes CDR1 LNHNV and CDR2 YYDKDF (reference sequence). CDR3 size: 14 residues. This CDR3 reads CASWTESNTGELFF. The CDR3 DNA is TGTGCCTCATGGACGGAATCGAACACCGGGGAGCTGTTTTTT.

The chain links TRBV6-5 to TRBJ1-1, with TRBD1 matching over 7 bases. Germline CDR1 reads MNHEY; CDR2 reads SVGAGI. The V segment lost 8 bases and the J segment 2 bases; nucleotides outside the gene matches: 5. This CDR3 comprises 13 residues. The DNA for the CDR3 is TGTGCCAGCGCCGGGACAGACAACACTGAAGCTTTCTTT. It codes for CASAGTDNTEAFF.

V is TRBV18 and J is TRBJ1-1; no firm D call. Trimming stripped 2 bases from V and 3 bases from J, with 7 bases between. This CDR3 spans 13 amino acids. Looked up from germline, CDR1 is KGHSH and CDR2 is LQKENI. The CDR3 protein is CASSPGEDTEAFF. The CDR3 DNA reads TGTGCCAGCTCACCAGGGGAGGACACTGAAGCTTTCTTT. Supplemented by reference TRBV18 and TRBJ1-1, the full variable domain reads NAGVMQNPRHLVRRRGQEARLRCSPMKGHSHVYWYRQLPEEGLKFMVYLQKENIIDESGMPKERFSAEFPKEGPSILRIQQVVRGDSAAYFCASSPGEDTEAFFGQGTRLTVV.

The chain recombines TRBV19 with TRBJ1-5; no definite D call. V lost 5 bases to trimming and J lost 0 bases, with 8 bases between them. The CDR3 is made up of 14 amino acids. CDR1 LNHDA and CDR2 SQIVND come from the germline V gene (reference sequence). The CDR3 loop is CASSVQNSNQPQHF. The CDR3 DNA follows: TGTGCCAGTAGTGTACAAAATAGCAATCAGCCCCAGCATTTT. Using reference TRBV19 and TRBJ1-5 for the parts outside the CDR3, the full variable domain is DGGITQSPKYLFRKEGQNVTLSCEQNLNHDAMYWYRQDPGQGLRLIYYSQIVNDFQKGDIAEGYSVSREKKESFPLTVTSAQKNPTAFYLCASSVQNSNQPQHFGDGTRLSIL.

The chain couples TRBV9 to TRBJ2-2, with unresolved D. CDR1 and CDR2 from the germline V gene are SGDLS and YYNGEE. The germline V and J ends were trimmed by 0 bases and 2 bases, with 8 bases remaining between them. CDR3 length equals 15 residues. The CDR3 coding sequence is TGTGCCAGCAGCGTAGGGTGGGAAAACACCGGGGAGCTGTTTTTT. It encodes CASSVGWENTGELFF.

The CDR3 is CASSRSGDEKLFF. DNA of the CDR3: TGTGCCAGCAGCCGTTCCGGGGATGAAAAACTGTTTTTT. The genes are TRBV6-1 and TRBJ1-4; no reliable D call. This CDR3 is 13 amino acids long. Trimming stripped 6 bases from V and 6 bases from J, with 11 bases between. Germline CDR1 and CDR2: MNHNS and SASEGT.

The chain carries TRBV27 and TRBJ1-1; D not resolved. The CDR3 is 13 amino acids. V was shortened by 6 bases and J by 2 bases, with 10 bases between the two germline ends. Germline V gives CDR1 MNHEY, CDR2 SMNVEV (reference sequence). In DNA form, the CDR3 reads TGTGCCAGCAGAAGGACCCTTAACACTGAAGCTTTCTTT. The encoded protein is CASRRTLNTEAFF.

The V call is TRBV28, the J call TRBJ2-7; D is undetermined. The germline gives CDR1 MDHEN, CDR2 SYDVKM. This CDR3 has 11 amino acids. The V and J ends lost 6 bases and 4 bases respectively, with 7 bases between them. In nucleotides, the CDR3 is TGTGCCAGCAGCTGGGCGTACGAGCAGTACTTC. It is translated as CASSWAYEQYF.

V usage is TRBV21-1 and J usage is TRBJ2-1. TRBV21-1 is recorded as a pseudogene. The CDR3 extends over 18 amino acids. CDR3 nucleotide sequence: TGTGCCAGCAGCAAAGCGGAGGGGGACTTGAGCTCCTACAATGAGCAGTTCTTC. Encoded protein: CASSKAEGDLSSYNEQFF.

This clone is termed medium-sized. The CDR3 coding sequence is TGTGCCAGCAGCCAAGACTGGACCCCCGGGGAGCTGTTTTTT. Its translation: CASSQDWTPGELFF. This chain links TRBV9 with TRBJ2-2, with D unresolved. The V end lost 4 bases, the J end lost 6 bases, and 13 bases lay between the germline ends. This CDR3 is 14 amino acids long. Germline CDR1 SGDLS, CDR2 YYNGEE. Based on the CDR3 plus reference TRBV9 and TRBJ2-2, the full variable domain is DSGVTQTPKHLITATGQRVTLRCSPRSGDLSVYWYQQSLDQGLQFLIQYYNGEERAKGNILERFSAQQFPDLHSELNLSSLELGDSALYFCASSQDWTPGELFFGEGSRLTVL.

The rearrangement links TRBV19 to TRBJ2-2, with a weak D call TRBD2 (6 bases). CDR3 length: 14 amino acids. V was cut by 5 bases and J by 5 bases, with 12 bases left in between. Per germline, CDR1 LNHDA and CDR2 SQIVND (reference sequence). CDR3: CASSGVGGTGELFF. CDR3 DNA sequence: TGTGCCAGTAGTGGGGTAGGAGGGACCGGGGAGCTGTTTTTT.

The gene calls are TRBV5-1 and TRBJ2-5; 9 bases match TRBD2. The length of the CDR3 is 16 residues. Germline-derived CDR1 and CDR2 are SGHRS and YFSETQ. J gave up 4 bases and V 1 base, and 8 bases lay outside the gene matches. The CDR3 spells CASSLNPSGMRETQYF. In DNA, the CDR3 is TGCGCCAGCAGCTTGAACCCTAGCGGGATGCGAGAGACCCAGTACTTC.

The V call is TRBV18, the J call TRBJ1-2; TRBD1 matches 8 bases. Unmatched junction bases numbered 3, after V lost 4 bases and J lost 2 bases. Germline V gene lookup returns CDR1 KGHSH and CDR2 LQKENI. The CDR3 totals 14 residues. The DNA of the CDR3 is TGTGCCAGCTCACAGACAGGGGCGAACTATGGCTACACCTTC. Amino acids: CASSQTGANYGYTF. Using reference TRBV18 and TRBJ1-2 for the parts outside the CDR3, the full variable domain is NAGVMQNPRHLVRRRGQEARLRCSPMKGHSHVYWYRQLPEEGLKFMVYLQKENIIDESGMPKERFSAEFPKEGPSILRIQQVVRGDSAAYFCASSQTGANYGYTFGSGTRLTVV.

The V call is TRBV20-1, the J call TRBJ2-7; D assignment may be TRBD1 or TRBD2 (5 bases each). Between the trimmed V and J ends, which lost 4 bases and 5 bases, there was a span of 6 bases. The germline V gene has CDR1 DFQATT and CDR2 SNEGSKA (reference sequence). The CDR3 is 10 amino acids. As DNA, the CDR3 is TGCAGTGCTATGGGGGACGAGCAGTACTTC. Translated, it gives CSAMGDEQYF.

The CDR3 spells CASSQAGDNEQFF. The DNA for the CDR3 is TGTGCCAGCAGCCAAGCCGGGGACAATGAGCAGTTCTTC. The rearrangement uses TRBV11-3 and TRBJ2-1; TRBD2 is a possible D gene (5 bases). Trimming removed 5 bases at V and 5 bases at J, with 10 bases between. The CDR3 totals 13 residues. Germline CDR1 SGHNT, CDR2 YENEEA. Supplemented by reference TRBV11-3 and TRBJ2-1, the full variable domain reads EAGVVQSPRYKIIEKKQPVAFWCNPISGHNTLYWYLQNLGQGPELLIRYENEEAVDDSQLPKDRFSAERLKGVDSTLKIQPAELGDSAVYLCASSQAGDNEQFFGPGTRLTVL.

V and J are TRBV29-1 and TRBJ1-2; TRBD1 is a possible D gene (6 bases). V was pared by 4 bases and J by 8 bases, with 23 bases between. CDR1 is SQVTM and CDR2 is ANQGSEA in the germline V gene. The CDR3 consists of 15 residues. CDR3 loop: CSVGIRLDSPIGYTF. The CDR3 DNA is TGCAGCGTTGGAATTCGACTGGACAGCCCTATCGGCTACACCTTC. The variable domain in full, with the rest retrieved from reference TRBV29-1 and TRBJ1-2, is SAVISQKPSRDICQRGTSLTIQCQVDSQVTMMFWYRQQPGQSLTLIATANQGSEATYESGFVIDKFPISRPNLTFSTLTVSNMSPEDSSIYLCSVGIRLDSPIGYTFGSGTRLTVV.

This clone was picked up one time. The chain combines TRBV7-9 with TRBJ2-5; no definite D call. The germline gives CDR1 SEHNR, CDR2 FQNEAQ (reference sequence). The V end lost 4 bases, the J end lost 5 bases, and 11 bases lay between the germline ends. The CDR3 extends over 13 amino acids. CDR3: CASSSTLVETQYF. For the CDR3, the DNA is TGTGCCAGCAGCTCAACCCTAGTCGAGACCCAGTACTTC.

This clone was seen just once. The J gene is TRBJ1-1, the V gene TRBV10-2, with TRBD1 matching over 8 bases. The CDR3 loop spans 12 amino acids. The trim removed 6 bases at V and 4 bases at J, leaving 1 base unmatched. The germline V gene encodes CDR1 WSHSY and CDR2 SAAADI. The CDR3: CASRTGGTEAFF. The CDR3 nucleotides read TGCGCCAGCAGAACAGGGGGCACTGAAGCTTTCTTT.

The chain couples TRBV5-6 to TRBJ1-3; 7 bases agree with TRBD1. The CDR3 loop spans 14 amino acids. Germline V lookup: CDR1 SGHDT, CDR2 YYEEEE. V gave up 5 bases and J gave up 0 bases; unmatched junction bases: 2. Here the CDR3 reads CASRGQPSGNTIYF. The CDR3 nucleotides are TGTGCCAGCAGGGGACAGCCCTCTGGAAACACCATATATTTT.

The chain uses TRBV7-3 and TRBJ2-2; 8 bases are shared with TRBD2. Germline lookup yields CDR1 SGHTA and CDR2 FQGTGA. This CDR3 is built from 17 residues. After removal of 1 base from V and 2 bases from J, the junction contained 6 bases not matched to a gene. The CDR3 protein is CASSLNFAGGNTGELFF. In DNA, the CDR3 is TGTGCCAGCAGCTTAAACTTTGCGGGGGGCAACACCGGGGAGCTGTTTTTT.